This TCR beta chain was found in a study of blood T cell repertoires in COVID-19. Across the study: Researchers got acute and convalescent COVID-19 samples from the United States, Italy and Spain. PBMCs, B-cell-depleted T cells, or T cells were the source of the cDNA or gDNA that made up the material.

In the original workflow: Estimated nucleated cell counts came from reference gene primer amplification. Only in-frame clones appear in the TCRdb table, and some are missing; sequencing was by immunoSEQ multiplex PCR. V and J calls plus clone size are reproduced from that table; the DNA served to infer D and trimming. The sample lists about 160,000 clones, around 86% seen once, with about 3.5% in the top ten. V lost 4 bases and J lost 5; bases outside the gene matches: 6. The CDR3 length is 14 residues. In germline, CDR1 is GTSNPN, CDR2 SVGIG (reference sequence). The chain uses TRBV30 and TRBJ2-2; 8 bases agree with TRBD2. What was sequenced was peripheral blood. The clonotype comes from a man between 65 and 80 years old with acute or convalescent COVID-19. The CDR3 spells CAWTGTSLTGELFF. The CDR3 nucleotides are TGTGCCTGGACCGGGACTAGTCTGACCGGGGAGCTGTTTTTT. The variable domain in full, with the rest retrieved from reference TRBV30 and TRBJ2-2, is SQTIHQWPATLVQPVGSPLSLECTVEGTSNPNLYWYRQAAGRGLQLLFYSVGIGQISSEVPQNLSASRPQDRQFILSSKKLLLSDSGFYLCAWTGTSLTGELFFGEGSRLTVL.